This T cell receptor beta chain is from a study of regulatory T cells in long-lasting Graves disease. Study-level information: Disease was considered persistent Graves' disease after over 5 years of antithyroid drugs (with positive TSH receptor antibodies). Findings and caveats of the study: Thyroid tissue went unexamined; only peripheral blood was analyzed. Shared public clonotypes totalled about 2,800 in persistent patients, compared with 966 in new patients.

Stated time point: persistent/refractory GD, antithyroid drugs over 5 years with positive TRAb. From PBMCs, RNA was extracted and then used to make the TCR library. Guidelines of the American Thyroid Association were used to diagnose Graves' disease. This clonotype was seen repeatedly, ten times or more. Its antigen is undetermined. Sequencing libraries for TCR beta were prepared with iRepertoire HTBI primers and Arm-PCR of CDR3 regions. In TCRdb, the multiplex PCR reads were re-called with MiXCR into one record per CDR3 protein. Of 300,000 or so distinct CDR3 sequences listed, about 19% are singletons. CDR3 length: 15 residues. CDR1 and CDR2 (germline): LGHDT, YNNKEL (reference sequence). Trimming left V 1 base short and J 1 base short, with 8 bases between.

The rearrangement uses TRBV3-1 and TRBJ1-5; D remains unclear. Material: peripheral blood mononuclear cells (PBMCs), obtained when the disease was refractory, from a patient treated with antithyroid drugs. This TCR was recovered from a female donor with Graves disease. The CDR3 DNA reads TGTGCCAGCAGCCAAGCACCGACCAGCAATCAGCCCCAGCATTTT. This codes for CASSQAPTSNQPQHF.